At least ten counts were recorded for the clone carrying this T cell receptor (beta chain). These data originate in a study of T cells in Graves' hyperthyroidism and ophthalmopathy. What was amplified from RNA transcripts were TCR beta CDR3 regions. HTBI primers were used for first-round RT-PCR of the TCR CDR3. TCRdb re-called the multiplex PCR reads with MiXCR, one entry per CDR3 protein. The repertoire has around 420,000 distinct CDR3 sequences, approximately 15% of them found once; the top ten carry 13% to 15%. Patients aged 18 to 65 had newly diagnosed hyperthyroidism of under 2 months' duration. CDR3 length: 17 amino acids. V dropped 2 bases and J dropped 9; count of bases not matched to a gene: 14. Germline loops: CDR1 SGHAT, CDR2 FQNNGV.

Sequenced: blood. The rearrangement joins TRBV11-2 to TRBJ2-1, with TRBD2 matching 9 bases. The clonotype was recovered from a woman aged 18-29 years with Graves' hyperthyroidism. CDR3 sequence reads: CASSLRLGSGRAGEQFF. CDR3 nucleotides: TGTGCCAGCAGCTTAAGACTTGGTAGCGGGAGAGCGGGTGAGCAGTTCTTC.